This T cell receptor (beta chain) was profiled in a study of identical twins (dated by TCRdb to the mid-2010s). At the level of the whole study: TCR alpha and beta repertoires from monozygotic twins, unrelated adults of various ages and cord blood were deep-sequenced to test whether fetal clonotypes persist. To rule out contamination, replicate twin experiments were performed at different times with different library preparation protocols. The investigation overall reported the following: Because the same donors could not be followed over many years, the conclusions depended on cross-sectional statistical analysis. Fewer insertions were carried by abundant cord blood beta clonotypes, a similar but weaker trend appeared in young adult naive repertoires, and no such trend appeared in memory repertoires. The excess sharing between twins in beta out-of-frame sequences was weaker because fewer shared sequences reduced the signal-to-noise ratio. Compared with coincidental sharing between unrelated individuals, an excess of low generation-probability sequences was observed among out-of-frame TCR alpha sequences shared between twins. Out-of-frame TCR alpha sharing in monozygotic twins was systematically underestimated by recombination models, whereas sharing between unrelated individuals was in agreement with the recombination models. Invariant T cells such as MAIT and iNKT could partly confound zero-insertion analyses, although diverse VJ usage argued against such confounding for most clonotypes.

All donors were healthy Caucasians. The twin cohort consisted of three pairs of female monozygotic twins, all aged about 18 to 29 years. RNA for TCR libraries was isolated from peripheral blood mononuclear cells. This clonotype has more than one count but fewer than ten. Its antigen is not yet known. No base qualities exist here, and no much larger clone lies one base off it. The V end loses 0 bases and the J end loses 2 bases, and a stretch of 12 bases separates them. Per the germline V gene (reference sequence), SEHNR is the CDR1 and FQNEAQ is the CDR2. The CDR3 has 16 amino acids, counting the end cysteine and phenylalanine. Of all the DNA, just the CDR3 is kept, 48 bases in frame from base 1. Library prep was done by 5' RACE. Sequencing instrument: Illumina HiSeq 2000. A universal primer binding site was added through template switching, and the final cDNA carried a unique molecular identifier so that TCR cDNA molecules could be counted accurately. First-strand cDNA for TCR alpha and beta chains was synthesized from specific primers in the conserved constant-segment region. Each cDNA library was double barcoded, with a SMART-Mk sample barcode plus Illumina barcodes, to control for contamination. TruSeq adapter sequences, together with Illumina sample barcodes, were added in two successive PCR steps. The TCR alpha and beta cDNA libraries were sequenced on the Illumina HiSeq platform using custom primers. Regarding the original processing steps: MiGEC was used to process raw reads and extract unique molecular identifiers, and MiXCR was used to find CDR3 positions. For each individual, recombination models were inferred using an EM algorithm with the repgenHMM and IGoR tools. The tcR package in R was used for shared clonotype analysis, with sharing normalized by the product of cloneset sizes. To study raw recombination free of thymic and clonal selection effects, out-of-frame nonproductive sequences were analyzed. The public reads were reprocessed in TCRdb via fastp at Q25 and MiXCR, keeping in-frame beta chains. Merged by CDR3 protein, the rows form single entries marked with the most common genes and DNA. TCRdb, not the original authors, processed these V and J calls. In all, the sample holds approximately 600,000 distinct CDR3 sequences, and around a tenth of those were seen once. The ten largest account for approximately 3.2% of the sample.

These same records also appear under a second study, on yellow fever vaccine responses in identical twins. The second publication reports: The authors reported that the T cell response to vaccination in identical twins appeared partly convergent and partly personalized. In the study, vaccine-responding T cell clones were precisely tracked in identical twins.

The rearranged segments are TRBV7-9 and TRBJ2-3; TRBD2 could be the D gene, as 6 bases match. Sequenced input: PBMCs. The TCR sequence derives from a woman between 18 and 30 years old in good health. The CDR3 is CASSLARGGTTDTQYF. The nucleotide sequence is TGTGCCAGCAGCTTAGCGCGGGGTGGCACCACAGATACGCAGTATTTT.